The 26 T cell receptor beta chains below come from one sample, sequenced in a study of T cells in women clearing cervical HPV infection. The table came from immunoSEQ multiplex PCR; TCRdb's copy has only in-frame clones and leaves some out. Its table lists approximately 33,000 clones. Sequencing was done on a sample of blood buffy coat. The receptors derive from a woman between 18 and 69 years old with a cervical HPV16 infection that either progressed to CIN3+ or cleared (not recorded which).

The DNA read from the CDR3 is TGTGCCAGCAGCCTTCCGGGACTAGGGGATACG. It encodes CASSLPGLGDT. The CDR3, in full, reads CASSLPGLGDTQYF. The chain has TRBV11-2 and TRBJ2-3, with 8 bases aligning to TRBD2. Read sequence stops 3 residues before the CDR3 end, and the germline J gene provides the missing end. The CDR3 is made up of 14 amino acids. Trimming at V came to 5 bases and at J to 6 bases, leaving 7 bases not matched to a gene. Germline V CDR1 and CDR2: SGHAT, FQNNGV. Combining the CDR3 with reference TRBV11-2 and TRBJ2-3 gives the whole variable domain EAGVAQSPRYKIIEKRQSVAFWCNPISGHATLYWYQQILGQGPKLLIQFQNNGVVDDSQLPKDRFSAERLKGVDSTLKIQPAKLEDSAVYLCASSLPGLGDTQYFGPGTRLTVL.

In the case of this clone: The read is 3 residues too short to cover the CDR3 end, so that end is filled in from the germline J gene. This chain uses TRBV10-3 with TRBJ2-7; tentatively, D is TRBD2 (6 bases). Per germline, CDR1 ENHRY and CDR2 SYGVKD. Trimming shortened V by 11 bases and J by 4 bases, and 15 bases separated the two germline ends. This CDR3 is built from 12 residues. The CDR3 here is CAYRDLLYEQYF. CDR3 DNA, as far as it was read: TGTGCCTACCGGGACTTACTGTACGAG.

As concerns this clone: Read data end 3 residues before the CDR3 end; the end is taken from the germline J gene. This chain connects TRBV5-1 to TRBJ2-2; possible D gene TRBD1, 5 bases. Germline CDR1 is SGHRS and CDR2 is YFSETQ. CDR3 length: 14 residues. CDR3 DNA (partial): TGCGCCAGCAGCTTGGGGGCGACAGTTGAAAAG. Translation: CASSLGATVEK. The CDR3 in its entirety is CASSLGATVEKLFF.

Concerning this clone: One end of the junction does not line up with germline, which may come from a read error. The read halts 3 residues ahead of the CDR3 end, with the missing end drawn from the germline J gene. This CDR3 is also generated by other DNA sequences in the sample. J is TRBJ1-3 and V is TRBV7-2; D may be TRBD1 (5 bases). Germline assignment: CDR1 SGHTA and CDR2 FQGNSA. This CDR3 is 15 amino acids long. The sequenced CDR3 bases are TGTGCCAGCAGCCTAGCCGGGGGGGGATCGCAGTTA. It encodes CASSLAGGGSQL. The whole CDR3 reads CASSLAGGGSQLIYF.

In the case of this clone: The sequence runs out 3 residues before the end of the CDR3; the remainder is reconstructed from the germline J gene. The chain links TRBV9 to TRBJ2-7, with a tentative D call TRBD2 (5 bases). Germline CDR1 reads SGDLS; CDR2 reads YYNGEE. V gave up 2 bases and J gave up 0 bases, with 12 bases separating them. The CDR3 totals 15 residues. The sequenced CDR3 bases are TGTGCCAGCAGCGTCTCCTCGGGGAGCTCCTACGAG. Translation gives CASSVSSGSSYE. The whole CDR3 sequence reads CASSVSSGSSYEQYF.

In regard to this clone: The missing CDR3 end, 3 residues past where the read stops, is filled in from the germline J gene. V gene TRBV5-1 combines with J gene TRBJ2-3, with 10 nucleotides matching TRBD1. Germline assignment: CDR1 SGHRS and CDR2 YFSETQ. There are 14 residues in the CDR3. The CDR3 spells CASSWDRGKETQYF. The covered CDR3 bases are TGCGCCAGCAGCTGGGACAGGGGTAAAGAGACG.

Concerning this clone: The CDR3 end lies 3 residues beyond the end of the read and is filled in from the germline J gene. J is TRBJ2-3 and V is TRBV7-2; 8 bases line up with TRBD2. Germline V gene data show CDR1 as SGHTA and CDR2 as FQGNSA. CDR3 length equals 15 residues. CDR3 bases read: TGTGCCAGCAGCCATAGACTAGCGTACCAAGAGACG. Amino acids: CASSHRLAYQET. The entire CDR3 protein reads CASSHRLAYQETQYF.

In the case of this clone: The read finishes 3 residues shy of the CDR3 end, and the germline J gene is used to complete it. The chain recombines TRBV20-1 with TRBJ2-7, with a weak D call TRBD1 (5 bases). CDR1 and CDR2 (germline): DFQATT, SNEGSKA (reference sequence). There are 13 residues in the CDR3. V was shortened by 2 bases and J by 6 bases, with 14 bases between the two germline ends. CDR3 residues: CSARRARQGEQYF. The sequenced CDR3 bases are TGCAGTGCTAGAAGGGCAAGGCAGGGCGAG.

Incomplete CDR3 DNA: TGTGCCAGCTCATTACAGGATCAGCCC. This gives the protein CASSLQDQP. Given in full, the CDR3 is CASSLQDQPQHF. The J gene is TRBJ1-5, the V gene TRBV18; D perhaps matches TRBD1 (5 bases). Read data end 3 residues before the CDR3 end; the end is taken from the germline J gene. The CDR3 totals 12 residues. V was cut by 5 bases and J by 5 bases, with 7 bases left in between. Germline assignment: CDR1 KGHSH and CDR2 LQKENI.

Note on this clone: The sequenced fragment ends 3 residues before the CDR3 boundary, so the rest is inferred from the germline J gene. The rearrangement uses TRBV20-1 and TRBJ1-2, with TRBD1 identical over 8 bases. Germline V gene data show CDR1 as DFQATT and CDR2 as SNEGSKA (reference sequence). CDR3 length equals 14 residues. V was clipped by 5 bases and J by 0 bases; unmatched bases: 5. The CDR3 region is CSAHQGAANYGYTF. The covered CDR3 bases are TGCAGTGCTCATCAGGGGGCGGCTAACTATGGC.

With regard to this clone: The missing CDR3 end, 3 residues past where the read stops, is filled in from the germline J gene. V and J are TRBV13 and TRBJ1-2; D unclear. The germline V gene has CDR1 PRHDT and CDR2 FYEKMQ (reference sequence). V was cut by 6 bases and J by 0 bases, with 17 bases left in between. The CDR3 length is 16 residues. The CDR3 bases that were read are TGTGCCAGCAGTCGCTTTGAGGGTTCTTCTAACTATGGC. Residues: CASSRFEGSSNYG. The full CDR3 protein is CASSRFEGSSNYGYTF.

Details on this clone: With the read ending 3 residues before the CDR3 end, the germline J gene is used to fill in that end. The rearrangement links TRBV5-1 to TRBJ1-1; TRBD1 might be the D (6 bases). Looked up from germline, CDR1 is SGHRS and CDR2 is YFSETQ. CDR3 length: 15 amino acids. V lost 0 bases, J lost 0 bases, and 9 bases lay in between. CDR3 protein: CASSLGGGMNTEAFF. CDR3 bases read: TGCGCCAGCAGCTTGGGAGGGGGTATGAACACTGAA.

Worth noting for this clone: The read gets to within 3 residues of the CDR3 end, and the germline J gene fills in the rest. The chain combines TRBV2 with TRBJ2-3, with D possibly being TRBD1 (6 bases). Germline V gene sequence: CDR1 SNHLY, CDR2 FYNNEI. This CDR3 has 14 amino acids. The covered CDR3 bases are TGTGCCAGCAGTCAACAGGGATTTCATCAGCCG. It is translated as CASSQQGFHQP. In full, the CDR3 reads CASSQQGFHQPQYF.

As for this clone: The read falls 3 residues short of the CDR3 end, and the missing part is taken from the germline J gene. V is TRBV20-1 and J is TRBJ1-2; TRBD1 matches at 8 bases. The CDR3 extends over 12 amino acids. The V gene's germline CDR1 is DFQATT and CDR2 SNEGSKA (reference sequence). The CDR3 spells CSADQGARGYTF. The sequenced part of the CDR3 DNA is TGCAGTGCTGACCAGGGGGCGCGCGGC.

Notes on this clone: The read is 3 residues too short to cover the CDR3 end, so that end is filled in from the germline J gene. The V call is TRBV11-3, the J call TRBJ2-3; no clear D. V lost 1 base, J lost 6 bases, and 8 bases lay in between. Germline V gene data show CDR1 as SGHNT and CDR2 as YENEEA. This CDR3 contains 13 residues. The CDR3 bases that were read are TGTGCCAGCAGCTTAGTAGAGTCGGATACG. Protein: CASSLVESDT. The whole CDR3 sequence is CASSLVESDTQYF.

The CDR3 is CASRVTGYEAFF. CDR3 bases read: TGTGCCAGCAGGGTGACAGGATACGAA. The rearrangement uses TRBV2 and TRBJ1-1, with a possible D match to TRBD1 (6 bases). The CDR3 end lies 3 residues beyond the end of the read and is filled in from the germline J gene. CDR3 size: 12 residues. Germline V gene data show CDR1 as SNHLY and CDR2 as FYNNEI.

To note about this clone: The CDR3 is cut off 3 residues early in the read; its end comes from the germline J gene. The chain employs TRBV20-1 and TRBJ2-7, with 11 bases matching TRBD2. Trimming cost V 2 bases and J 3 bases; bases outside gene matches: 3. This CDR3 contains 14 residues. The germline V gene has CDR1 DFQATT and CDR2 SNEGSKA (reference sequence). The CDR3 sequence: CSARHTSGGYEQYF. CDR3 DNA (partial): TGCAGTGCTAGACACACTAGCGGGGGCTACGAG.

As concerns this clone: The read ends 3 residues shy of where the CDR3 ends; the end is completed using the germline J gene. The rearrangement joins TRBV2 to TRBJ1-5, with 7 bases matching TRBD1. The CDR3 spans 14 residues. V was clipped by 5 bases and J by 7 bases; unmatched bases: 8. Germline CDR1 SNHLY, CDR2 FYNNEI. The covered CDR3 bases are TGTGCCAGCAGTATAACAGGGGTCCAACAGCCC. Translation: CASSITGVQQP. The whole CDR3 is CASSITGVQQPQHF.

Comments on this clone: Coverage ceases 3 residues before the CDR3 finishes, and the germline J gene fills in the end. This sequence joins TRBV20-1 and TRBJ1-3; weak D call: TRBD1 (5 bases). CDR1 and CDR2 (germline): DFQATT, SNEGSKA (reference sequence). V gave up 0 bases and J gave up 4 bases, with 7 bases separating them. The CDR3 runs 13 residues. The sequenced part of the CDR3 DNA is TGCAGTGCTAGAGAAGCAGGGGGAAACACC. Amino acid sequence: CSAREAGGNT. The complete CDR3 sequence is CSAREAGGNTIYF.

Concerning this clone: With the read ending 3 residues before the CDR3 end, the germline J gene is used to fill in that end. The rearrangement uses TRBV7-2 and TRBJ2-3; perhaps TRBD1 as D (5 bases). Between the trimmed V and J ends, which lost 3 bases and 3 bases, there was a span of 10 bases. The CDR3 length is 14 residues. Germline assignment: CDR1 SGHTA and CDR2 FQGNSA. The CDR3 reads CASSLGPLTDTQYF. CDR3 DNA (partial): TGTGCCAGCAGCTTGGGGCCCCTTACAGATACG.

Notes on this clone: The CDR3 goes on 3 residues after the read ends, and that part is filled in from the germline J gene. The chain recombines TRBV20-1 with TRBJ2-5; the match to TRBD1 covers 7 bases. The length of the CDR3 is 14 residues. V lost 5 bases and J lost 5; bases outside the gene matches: 11. Germline V gene lookup returns CDR1 DFQATT and CDR2 SNEGSKA (reference sequence). The covered CDR3 bases are TGCAGTGCTCCCAGGACAGGAGAAAAGGAGACC. Translated: CSAPRTGEKET. The CDR3 reads in full as CSAPRTGEKETQYF.

About this clone: The read is 3 residues too short to cover the CDR3 end, so that end is filled in from the germline J gene. The rearrangement uses TRBV11-2 and TRBJ1-1; 7 bases agree with TRBD1. The V segment lost 3 bases and the J segment 5 bases; nucleotides outside the gene matches: 6. The CDR3 length is 14 residues. Germline CDR1 SGHAT, CDR2 FQNNGV. Incomplete CDR3 DNA: TGTGCCAGCAGCTTGCAGGGGGGAGGGACTGAA. As protein: CASSLQGGGTE. The whole CDR3 is CASSLQGGGTEAFF.

In the case of this clone: Read sequence stops 3 residues before the CDR3 end, and the germline J gene provides the missing end. The chain is built from TRBV19 and TRBJ2-3; 7 nucleotides match TRBD2. Per germline, CDR1 LNHDA and CDR2 SQIVND (reference sequence). The CDR3 sequence is 15 residues long. The sequenced part of the CDR3 DNA is TGTGCCAGTAGTATTTCCCCGGGGGGAGGGGAGACG. This gives the protein CASSISPGGGET. The whole CDR3 is CASSISPGGGETQYF. The whole variable domain, filled in from reference TRBV19 and TRBJ2-3, reads DGGITQSPKYLFRKEGQNVTLSCEQNLNHDAMYWYRQDPGQGLRLIYYSQIVNDFQKGDIAEGYSVSREKKESFPLTVTSAQKNPTAFYLCASSISPGGGETQYFGPGTRLTVL.

In the case of this clone: Read data end 3 residues before the CDR3 end; the end is taken from the germline J gene. The genes are TRBV2 and TRBJ1-2, with a weak D call TRBD1 (5 bases). There are 18 residues in the CDR3. The V gene lost 3 bases and the J gene lost 0 bases, with 20 bases spanning the gap. Germline V CDR1 and CDR2: SNHLY, FYNNEI. The CDR3 DNA, read in part, is TGTGCCAGCAGTGACCCTCCAATCAAAACAGGAGCTAACTATGGC. This sequence encodes CASSDPPIKTGANYG. The full CDR3 protein is CASSDPPIKTGANYGYTF.

Concerning this clone itself: With the read ending 3 residues before the CDR3 end, the germline J gene is used to fill in that end. The gene calls are TRBV30 and TRBJ1-2; TRBD1 is a possible D gene (5 bases). CDR1 is GTSNPN, CDR2 SVGIG, per germline (reference sequence). Trimming removed 3 bases from V and 7 bases from J, with 9 bases in between. This CDR3 region has 11 residues. The CDR3 sequence: CAWRGARGYTF. CDR3 DNA, as far as it was read: TGTGCCTGGAGAGGGGCGCGTGGC.

To note about this clone: Coverage ceases 3 residues before the CDR3 finishes, and the germline J gene fills in the end. The chain employs TRBV20-1 and TRBJ1-2; no reliable D call. Trimming left V 3 bases short and J 4 bases short, with 12 bases between. CDR1 is DFQATT, CDR2 SNEGSKA, per germline (reference sequence). CDR3 length: 13 residues. The CDR3 sequence: CSASLPVPYGYTF. The sequenced part of the CDR3 DNA is TGCAGTGCTAGTTTACCAGTCCCCTATGGC.